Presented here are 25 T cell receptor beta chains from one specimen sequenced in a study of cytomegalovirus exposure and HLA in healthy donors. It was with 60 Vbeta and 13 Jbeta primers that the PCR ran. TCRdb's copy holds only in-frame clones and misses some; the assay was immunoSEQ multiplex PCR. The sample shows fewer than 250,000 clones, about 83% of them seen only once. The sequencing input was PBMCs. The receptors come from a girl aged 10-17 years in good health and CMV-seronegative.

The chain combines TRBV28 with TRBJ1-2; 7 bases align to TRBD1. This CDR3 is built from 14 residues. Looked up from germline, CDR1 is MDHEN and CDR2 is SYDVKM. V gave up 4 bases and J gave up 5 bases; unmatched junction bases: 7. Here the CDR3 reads CASSSPGTAYGYTF. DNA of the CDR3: TGTGCCAGCAGTTCCCCCGGGACAGCTTATGGCTACACCTTC.

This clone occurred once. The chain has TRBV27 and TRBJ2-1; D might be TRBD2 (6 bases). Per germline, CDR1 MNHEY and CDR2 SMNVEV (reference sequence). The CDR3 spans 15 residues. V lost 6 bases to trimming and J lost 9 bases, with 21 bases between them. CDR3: CASRTRDSLRSEQFF. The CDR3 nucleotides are TGTGCCAGCAGGACCCGGGACTCCCTTCGCAGTGAGCAGTTCTTC.

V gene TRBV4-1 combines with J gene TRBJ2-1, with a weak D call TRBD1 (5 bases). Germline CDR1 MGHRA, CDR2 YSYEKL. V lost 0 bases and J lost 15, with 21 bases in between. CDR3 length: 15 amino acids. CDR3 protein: CASSQDLVVRDRSFF. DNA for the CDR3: TGCGCCAGCAGCCAAGATTTGGTCGTGAGAGACAGATCGTTCTTC.

CDR3 nucleotides: TGTGCCAGCAGCTTTCCGGGAGGGACAGAAGCTTTCTTT. Its translation: CASSFPGGTEAFF. V and J are TRBV11-2 and TRBJ1-1, with D maybe TRBD1 (6 bases). Trimming cost V 3 bases and J 8 bases, with 13 bases left between them. Per the germline V gene, CDR1 is SGHAT and CDR2 is FQNNGV. This CDR3 is 13 amino acids long.

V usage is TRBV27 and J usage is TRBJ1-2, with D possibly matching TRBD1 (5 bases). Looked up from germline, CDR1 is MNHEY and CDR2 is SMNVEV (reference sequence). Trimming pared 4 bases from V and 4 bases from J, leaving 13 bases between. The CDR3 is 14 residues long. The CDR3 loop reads CASSSGLSTYGYTF. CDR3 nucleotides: TGTGCCAGCAGTTCAGGGTTAAGTACCTATGGCTACACCTTC.

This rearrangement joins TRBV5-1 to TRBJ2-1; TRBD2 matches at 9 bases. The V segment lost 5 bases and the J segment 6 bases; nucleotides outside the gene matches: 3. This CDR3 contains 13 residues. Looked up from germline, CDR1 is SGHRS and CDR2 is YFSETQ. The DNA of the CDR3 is TGCGCCAGCAGTCTAGCGGGGACCAATGAGCAGTTCTTC. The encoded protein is CASSLAGTNEQFF.

For the CDR3, the DNA is TGTGCCAGCAGCCTACTAGCGGGAATCTACAATGAGCAGTTCTTC. Translated: CASSLLAGIYNEQFF. The rearrangement joins TRBV7-3 to TRBJ2-1; TRBD2 agrees at 10 bases. CDR1 and CDR2 from the germline V gene are SGHTA and FQGTGA. This CDR3 contains 15 residues. J gave up 3 bases and V 5 bases, and 4 bases lay outside the gene matches.

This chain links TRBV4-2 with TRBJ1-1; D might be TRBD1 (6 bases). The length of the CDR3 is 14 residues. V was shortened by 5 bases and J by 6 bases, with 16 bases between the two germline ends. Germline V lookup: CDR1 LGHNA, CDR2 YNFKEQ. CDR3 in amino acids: CASSLQDSHSEAFF. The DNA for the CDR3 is TGTGCCAGCAGCTTACAGGACAGCCATTCTGAAGCTTTCTTT.

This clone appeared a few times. The CDR3 protein is CASSLGTAPNTEAFF. The CDR3 DNA follows: TGCGCCAGCAGCTTAGGGACAGCCCCTAACACTGAAGCTTTCTTT. The genes are TRBV5-1 and TRBJ1-1, with 7 bases matching TRBD1. Germline values: CDR1 SGHRS, CDR2 YFSETQ. The ends lost 2 bases at V and 2 bases at J; junction bases unmatched: 6. The CDR3 covers 15 residues. Drawing the rest from reference TRBV5-1 and TRBJ1-1, the complete variable domain is KAGVTQTPRYLIKTRGQQVTLSCSPISGHRSVSWYQQTPGQGLQFLFEYFSETQRNKGNFPGRFSGRQFSNSRSEMNVSTLELGDSALYLCASSLGTAPNTEAFFGQGTRLTVV.

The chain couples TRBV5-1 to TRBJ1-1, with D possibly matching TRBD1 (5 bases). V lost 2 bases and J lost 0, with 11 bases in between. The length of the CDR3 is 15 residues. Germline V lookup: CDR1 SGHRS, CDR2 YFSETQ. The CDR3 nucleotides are TGCGCCAGCAGCTTTGATCCAGGGATGAACACTGAAGCTTTCTTT. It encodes CASSFDPGMNTEAFF.

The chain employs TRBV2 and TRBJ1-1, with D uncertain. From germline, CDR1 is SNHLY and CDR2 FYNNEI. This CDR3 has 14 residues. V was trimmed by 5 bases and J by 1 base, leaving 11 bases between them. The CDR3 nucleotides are TGTGCCAGCAGTCGTGGGCTGTCGAACACTGAAGCTTTCTTT. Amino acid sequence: CASSRGLSNTEAFF. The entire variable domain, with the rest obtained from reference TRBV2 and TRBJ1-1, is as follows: EPEVTQTPSHQVTQMGQEVILRCVPISNHLYFYWYRQILGQKVEFLVSFYNNEISEKSEIFDDQFSVERPDGSNFTLKIRSTKLEDSAMYFCASSRGLSNTEAFFGQGTRLTVV.

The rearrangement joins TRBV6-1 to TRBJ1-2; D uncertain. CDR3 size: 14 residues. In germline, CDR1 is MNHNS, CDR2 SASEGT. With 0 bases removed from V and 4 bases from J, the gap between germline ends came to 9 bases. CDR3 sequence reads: CASSEALAGYGYTF. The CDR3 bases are TGTGCCAGCAGTGAAGCATTGGCTGGCTATGGCTACACCTTC.

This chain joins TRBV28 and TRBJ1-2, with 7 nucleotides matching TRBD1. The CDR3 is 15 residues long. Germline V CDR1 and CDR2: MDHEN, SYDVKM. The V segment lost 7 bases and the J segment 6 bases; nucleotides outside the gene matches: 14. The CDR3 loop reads CASNSAGGIKDGYTF. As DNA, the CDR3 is TGTGCCAGCAACTCAGCAGGGGGGATCAAGGATGGCTACACCTTC.

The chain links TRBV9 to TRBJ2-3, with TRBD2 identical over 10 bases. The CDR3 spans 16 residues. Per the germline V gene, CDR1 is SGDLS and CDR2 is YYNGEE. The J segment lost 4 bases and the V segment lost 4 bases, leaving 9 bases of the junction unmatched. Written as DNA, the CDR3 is TGTGCCAGCAGCCCCCCAAGCGGGAGGGCCGCAGATACGCAGTATTTT. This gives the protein CASSPPSGRAADTQYF.

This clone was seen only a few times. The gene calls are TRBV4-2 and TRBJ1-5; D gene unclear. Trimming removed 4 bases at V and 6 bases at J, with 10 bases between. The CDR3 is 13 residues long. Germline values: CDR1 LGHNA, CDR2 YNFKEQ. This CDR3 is CASSPRNSQPQHF. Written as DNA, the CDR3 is TGTGCCAGCAGCCCAAGGAACAGTCAGCCCCAGCATTTT.

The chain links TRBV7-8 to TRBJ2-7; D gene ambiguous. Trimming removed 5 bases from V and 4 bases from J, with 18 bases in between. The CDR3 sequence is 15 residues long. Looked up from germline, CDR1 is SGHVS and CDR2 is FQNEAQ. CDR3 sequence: CASSRMVTAGYEQYF. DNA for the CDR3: TGTGCCAGCAGCAGGATGGTCACGGCAGGATACGAGCAGTACTTC.

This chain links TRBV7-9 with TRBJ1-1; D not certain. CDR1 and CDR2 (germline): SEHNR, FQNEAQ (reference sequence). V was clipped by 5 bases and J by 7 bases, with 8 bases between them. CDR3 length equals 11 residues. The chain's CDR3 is CASSPGVEAFF. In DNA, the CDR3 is TGTGCCAGCAGCCCCGGAGTTGAAGCTTTCTTT.

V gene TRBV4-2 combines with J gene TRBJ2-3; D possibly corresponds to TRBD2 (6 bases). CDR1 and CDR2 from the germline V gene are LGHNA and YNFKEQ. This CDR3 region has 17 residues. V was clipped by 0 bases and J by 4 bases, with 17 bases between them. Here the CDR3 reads CASSQDTASALADTQYF. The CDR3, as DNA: TGTGCCAGCAGCCAAGATACAGCTAGCGCTCTGGCAGATACGCAGTATTTT.

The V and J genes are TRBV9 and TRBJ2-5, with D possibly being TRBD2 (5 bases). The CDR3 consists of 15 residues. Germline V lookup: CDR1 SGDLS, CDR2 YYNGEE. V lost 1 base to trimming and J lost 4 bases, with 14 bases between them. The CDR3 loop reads CASSVSGSVGETQYF. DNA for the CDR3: TGTGCCAGCAGCGTATCGGGGTCAGTGGGAGAGACCCAGTACTTC. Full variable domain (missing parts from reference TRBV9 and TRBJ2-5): DSGVTQTPKHLITATGQRVTLRCSPRSGDLSVYWYQQSLDQGLQFLIQYYNGEERAKGNILERFSAQQFPDLHSELNLSSLELGDSALYFCASSVSGSVGETQYFGPGTRLLVL.

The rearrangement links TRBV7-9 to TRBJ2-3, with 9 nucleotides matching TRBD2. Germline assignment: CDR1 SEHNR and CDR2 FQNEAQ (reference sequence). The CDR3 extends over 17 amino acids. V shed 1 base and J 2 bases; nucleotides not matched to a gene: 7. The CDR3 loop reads CASSLGSASGTTDTQYF. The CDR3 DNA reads TGTGCCAGCAGCTTAGGATCGGCTAGCGGGACCACAGATACGCAGTATTTT. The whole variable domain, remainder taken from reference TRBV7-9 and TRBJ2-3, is DTGVSQNPRHKITKRGQNVTFRCDPISEHNRLYWYRQTLGQGPEFLTYFQNEAQLEKSRLLSDRFSAERPKGSFSTLEIQRTEQGDSAMYLCASSLGSASGTTDTQYFGPGTRLTVL.

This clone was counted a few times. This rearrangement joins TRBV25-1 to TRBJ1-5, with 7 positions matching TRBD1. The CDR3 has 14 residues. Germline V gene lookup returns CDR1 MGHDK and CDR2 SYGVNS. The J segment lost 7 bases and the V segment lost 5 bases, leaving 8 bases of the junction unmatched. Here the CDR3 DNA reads TGTGCCAGCAGTTCGGGACAGTCTGGACAGCCCCAGCATTTT. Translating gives CASSSGQSGQPQHF.

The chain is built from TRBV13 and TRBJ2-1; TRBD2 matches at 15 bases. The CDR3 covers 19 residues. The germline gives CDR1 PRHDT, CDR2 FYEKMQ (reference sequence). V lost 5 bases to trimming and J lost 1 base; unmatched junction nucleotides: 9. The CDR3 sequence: CASSPSPGTSGRSYNEQFF. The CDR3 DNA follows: TGTGCCAGCAGCCCCAGTCCCGGGACTAGCGGGAGGTCCTACAATGAGCAGTTCTTC.

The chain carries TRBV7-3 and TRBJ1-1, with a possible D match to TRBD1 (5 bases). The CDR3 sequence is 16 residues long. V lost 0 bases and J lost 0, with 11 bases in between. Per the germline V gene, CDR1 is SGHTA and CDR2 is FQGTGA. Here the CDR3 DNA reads TGTGCCAGCAGCTTAACATTGGGGGGGATGAACACTGAAGCTTTCTTT. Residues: CASSLTLGGMNTEAFF.

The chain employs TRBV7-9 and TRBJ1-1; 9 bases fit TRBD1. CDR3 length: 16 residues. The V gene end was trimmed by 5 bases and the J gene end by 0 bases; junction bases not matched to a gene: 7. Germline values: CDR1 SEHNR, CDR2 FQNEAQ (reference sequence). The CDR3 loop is CASSPGTGLMNTEAFF. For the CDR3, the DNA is TGTGCCAGCAGCCCGGGGACAGGGCTTATGAACACTGAAGCTTTCTTT.

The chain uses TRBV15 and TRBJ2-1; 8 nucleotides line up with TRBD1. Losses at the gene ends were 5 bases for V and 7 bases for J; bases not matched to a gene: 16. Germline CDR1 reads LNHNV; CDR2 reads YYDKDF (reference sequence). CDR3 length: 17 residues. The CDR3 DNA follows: TGTGCCACCAGCGATGAGGACAGGGTATTTCAGGGGAATGAGCAGTTCTTC. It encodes CATSDEDRVFQGNEQFF.